This T cell receptor beta chain appears in the sequencing data of a study of CD8+ T cells in alopecia areata. Between the trimmed V and J ends, which lost 3 bases and 7 bases, there was a span of 15 bases. Germline assignment: CDR1 GTSNPN and CDR2 SVGIG (reference sequence). The CDR3 covers 13 residues. Regarding the study as a whole: In scalp and blood during tofacitinib, many expanded lesional clones persisted.

RNA was isolated and reverse transcribed to cDNA, the sequencing template. Generated by immunoSEQ multiplex PCR, the TCRdb table keeps only in-frame clones and is missing some. The sample includes fewer than 350,000 clones, 55% to 75% of them seen just once. Treatment noted: oral pan-JAK inhibitor, 5-10 mg twice daily. With respect to this clone: Antigen: not known.

The receptor was derived from a human donor with alopecia areata. The specimen was CD4+ T cells sorted from blood, collected at week 24, from a patient treated with tofacitinib. The rearrangement links TRBV30 to TRBJ1-2; D gene uncertain. The CDR3 DNA reads as TGTGCCTGGAGCCTCCCGGGTGGTCTTGGCTACACCTTC. This translates into CAWSLPGGLGYTF.